The 3 T cell receptor beta chains below all came from one sample that was sequenced in a study of T-cell memory formation after mild COVID-19. Via MiXCR, TCRdb re-called the 5' RACE reads, giving one row per CDR3 protein. The data hold about 400,000 distinct CDR3 sequences, with roughly 17% observed a single time. Sequencing was done on a sample of PBMCs or a T cell subset sorted from them (not recorded which). The receptors originated from a man younger than 35 who had mild COVID-19 (a few samples of this study predate the infection). Cell type and time point are not known.

This clonotype was counted a few times. The chain combines TRBV20-1 with TRBJ1-3; possible D gene TRBD1, 6 bases. Per the germline V gene, CDR1 is DFQATT and CDR2 is SNEGSKA (reference sequence). There are 15 residues in the CDR3. V was cut by 5 bases and J by 1 base, with 15 bases left in between. CDR3 nucleotides: TGCAGTGCTCAACAGGGAACTGGGTCTGGAAACACCATATATTTT. It yields the protein CSAQQGTGSGNTIYF.

The rearrangement joins TRBV5-1 to TRBJ1-3; D uncertain. CDR3 length equals 17 residues. V lost 0 bases, J lost 0 bases, and 13 bases lay in between. The germline V gene encodes CDR1 SGHRS and CDR2 YFSETQ. CDR3 sequence reads: CASSLASGSSSGNTIYF. CDR3 DNA sequence: TGCGCCAGCAGCTTGGCCAGCGGCTCGAGCTCTGGAAACACCATATATTTT. Complete variable domain (other parts from reference TRBV5-1 and TRBJ1-3): KAGVTQTPRYLIKTRGQQVTLSCSPISGHRSVSWYQQTPGQGLQFLFEYFSETQRNKGNFPGRFSGRQFSNSRSEMNVSTLELGDSALYLCASSLASGSSSGNTIYFGEGSWLTVV.

The chain couples TRBV30 to TRBJ2-3, with no clear D. This CDR3 has 14 residues. With 2 bases removed from V and 0 bases from J, the gap between germline ends came to 9 bases. CDR1 is GTSNPN, CDR2 SVGIG, per germline (reference sequence). The CDR3: CAWSFTLSTDTQYF. The CDR3, as DNA: TGTGCCTGGAGTTTTACACTTAGCACAGATACGCAGTATTTT.